A single sample is the source of the 5 T cell receptor beta chains below, sequenced in a study of T-cell memory formation after mild COVID-19. TCRdb re-derived calls from the 5' RACE reads in MiXCR, one entry per CDR3 protein. The sample yields about 250,000 distinct CDR3 sequences, less than 20% seen once. The source material was PBMCs or a T cell subset sorted from them (not recorded which). Receptors were obtained from an adult woman who had mild COVID-19 (a few samples of this study predate the infection). Cell type and time point are not known.

V is TRBV6-2 or TRBV6-3 and J is TRBJ2-5; possibly TRBD2 for D (5 bases). Germline CDR1 reads MNHEY; CDR2 reads SVGEGT. CDR3 length: 10 amino acids. Between the trimmed V and J ends, which lost 5 bases and 11 bases, there was a span of 9 bases. The CDR3 coding sequence is TGTGCCAGCAGTCACGGACTTCAGTACTTC. Residues: CASSHGLQYF.

This clonotype was seen only a few times. The junction departs from germline at one end; a sequencing error may be responsible. CDR3 in amino acids: CSSSLRLAGELFF. Written as DNA, the CDR3 is TGTTCCAGCAGCTTGAGACTAGCCGGGGAGCTGTTTTTT. The rearrangement joins TRBV5-5 to TRBJ2-2; maybe TRBD2 (6 bases). CDR1 is SGHKS and CDR2 is YYEKEE in the germline V gene (reference sequence). The CDR3 is 13 residues long.

The chain uses TRBV5-1 and TRBJ1-1; D remains unclear. Germline loops: CDR1 SGHRS, CDR2 YFSETQ. The ends were cut back, 0 bases at V and 8 bases at J, with 11 bases in the middle. This CDR3 contains 13 residues. DNA of the CDR3: TGCGCCAGCAGCTTGGAGCATCTGAGAGAAGCTTTCTTT. It translates to CASSLEHLREAFF.

The chain has TRBV18 and TRBJ2-7, with D uncertain. The CDR3 extends over 14 amino acids. V lost 1 base to trimming and J lost 3 bases, with 10 bases between them. Germline V CDR1 and CDR2: KGHSH, LQKENI. Here the CDR3 DNA reads TGTGCCAGCTCACCACGAACAGAAGTCTACGAGCAGTACTTC. Amino acid sequence: CASSPRTEVYEQYF.

This clonotype appeared a few times. This sequence joins TRBV3-1 and TRBJ2-5; 8 nucleotides line up with TRBD2. Germline V lookup: CDR1 LGHDT, CDR2 YNNKEL (reference sequence). The CDR3 loop spans 15 amino acids. With V trimmed by 3 bases and J by 5 bases, 8 bases remained unmatched. CDR3 sequence (DNA): TGTGCCAGCAGCCATAGGCGGGAGGAAGGGGAGACCCAGTACTTC. As protein: CASSHRREEGETQYF.